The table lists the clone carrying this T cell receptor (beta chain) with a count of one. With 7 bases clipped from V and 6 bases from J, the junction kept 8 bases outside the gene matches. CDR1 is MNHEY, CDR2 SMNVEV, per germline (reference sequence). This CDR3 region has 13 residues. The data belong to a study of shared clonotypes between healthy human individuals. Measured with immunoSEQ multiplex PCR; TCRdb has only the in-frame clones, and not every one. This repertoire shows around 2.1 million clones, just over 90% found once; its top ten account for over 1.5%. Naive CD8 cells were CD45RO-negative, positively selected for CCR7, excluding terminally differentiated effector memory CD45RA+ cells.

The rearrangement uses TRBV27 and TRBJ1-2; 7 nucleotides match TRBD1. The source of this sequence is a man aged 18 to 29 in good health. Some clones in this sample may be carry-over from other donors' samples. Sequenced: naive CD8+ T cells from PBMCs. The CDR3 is CASTSGGLDGYTF. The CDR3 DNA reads TGTGCCAGCACCTCAGGGGGGCTGGATGGCTACACCTTC.